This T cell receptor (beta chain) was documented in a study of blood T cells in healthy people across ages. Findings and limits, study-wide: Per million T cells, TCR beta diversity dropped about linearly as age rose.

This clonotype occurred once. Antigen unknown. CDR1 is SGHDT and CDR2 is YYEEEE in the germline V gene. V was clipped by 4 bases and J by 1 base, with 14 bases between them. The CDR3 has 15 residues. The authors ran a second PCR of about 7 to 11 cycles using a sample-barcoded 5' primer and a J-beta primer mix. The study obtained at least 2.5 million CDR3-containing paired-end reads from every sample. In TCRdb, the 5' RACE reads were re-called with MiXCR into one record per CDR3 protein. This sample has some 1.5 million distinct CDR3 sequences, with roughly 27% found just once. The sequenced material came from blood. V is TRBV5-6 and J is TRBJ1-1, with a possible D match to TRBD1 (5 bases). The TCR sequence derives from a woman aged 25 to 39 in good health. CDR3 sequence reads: CASSNTGSGNTEAFF. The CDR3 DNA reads TGTGCCAGCAGCAACACAGGCTCCGGGAACACTGAAGCTTTCTTT.